Below, 12 T cell receptor beta chains from the same sample are listed, as sequenced in a study of T cell repertoires in cytomegalovirus infection. TCRdb itself ran the reads through MiXCR, one entry per CDR3 protein. The sample comprises 250,000 to 300,000 distinct CDR3 sequences, roughly an eighth of which are singletons, and roughly 8.9% rests with the top ten. The sample consisted of PBMCs. All receptors come from a human donor in good health (CMV status not recorded). Some clones in this sample may be carry-over from other donors' samples.

V and J are TRBV7-9 and TRBJ1-2, with D maybe TRBD1 (5 bases). Trimming pared 5 bases from V and 8 bases from J, leaving 18 bases between. Germline CDR1 reads SEHNR; CDR2 reads FQNEAQ (reference sequence). The CDR3 spans 14 residues. The CDR3 region is CASSPNSGPGGYTF. The CDR3 DNA reads as TGTGCCAGCAGCCCAAATTCGGGGCCGGGGGGCTACACCTTC.

Only a few counts were recorded for this clonotype. The V gene is TRBV29-1, the J gene TRBJ1-1, with TRBD1 identical over 8 bases. Unmatched junction bases numbered 9, after V lost 5 bases and J lost 4 bases. CDR1 is SQVTM and CDR2 is ANQGSEA in the germline V gene. This CDR3 has 14 amino acids. For the CDR3, the DNA is TGCAGCGTTCTTTCCTCGCAGGGGGCCACTGAAGCTTTCTTT. Amino acid sequence: CSVLSSQGATEAFF.

The V call is TRBV2, the J call TRBJ1-2; TRBD1 is a possible D gene (6 bases). There are 13 residues in the CDR3. Germline V lookup: CDR1 SNHLY, CDR2 FYNNEI. The germline V and J ends were trimmed by 7 bases and 4 bases, with 13 bases remaining between them. The CDR3 DNA reads TGTGCCAGCACCCGACAGGACGGCTATGGCTACACCTTC. It is translated as CASTRQDGYGYTF.

This clonotype was detected ten times or more. The chain recombines TRBV19 with TRBJ2-7, with 9 bases lining up with TRBD1. With 3 bases clipped from V and 6 bases from J, the junction kept 9 bases outside the gene matches. CDR3 length: 15 amino acids. Germline V CDR1 and CDR2: LNHDA, SQIVND (reference sequence). The DNA of the CDR3 is TGTGCCAGTAGTATGCCGGGACAGGGACTTTTCGAGCAGTACTTC. Translated, it gives CASSMPGQGLFEQYF.

This clonotype was recorded many times. The CDR3 bases are TGTGCCAGCAGTTTTGGCCTAGCGGGAATCGAGCAGTACTTC. This codes for CASSFGLAGIEQYF. The V call is TRBV28, the J call TRBJ2-7; TRBD2 matches 9 bases. Germline V gene sequence: CDR1 MDHEN, CDR2 SYDVKM. V dropped 3 bases and J dropped 6; count of bases not matched to a gene: 6. The CDR3 covers 14 residues.

The V and J genes are TRBV20-1 and TRBJ2-7; 8 nucleotides line up with TRBD1. The junction had 12 bases not matched to a gene; V was cut back by 6 bases and J by 5 bases. This CDR3 comprises 14 residues. The V gene's germline CDR1 is DFQATT and CDR2 SNEGSKA (reference sequence). The CDR3 DNA reads TGCAGTGCGGGAGGACAGGGTAATATCAACGAGCAGTACTTC. Protein sequence: CSAGGQGNINEQYF.

This clonotype was seen only once. The genes are TRBV18 and TRBJ1-2; D is perhaps TRBD1 (6 bases). V was shortened by 2 bases and J by 7 bases, with 26 bases between the two germline ends. Germline V gives CDR1 KGHSH, CDR2 LQKENI. The CDR3 sequence is 18 residues long. CDR3 protein: CASSPFKPRGGNPSGYTF. CDR3 sequence (DNA): TGTGCCAGCTCACCATTCAAACCCAGGGGTGGTAACCCCTCTGGCTACACCTTC. The complete variable domain, with remaining parts taken from reference TRBV18 and TRBJ1-2, reads NAGVMQNPRHLVRRRGQEARLRCSPMKGHSHVYWYRQLPEEGLKFMVYLQKENIIDESGMPKERFSAEFPKEGPSILRIQQVVRGDSAAYFCASSPFKPRGGNPSGYTFGSGTRLTVV.

This clonotype was seen many times. The chain couples TRBV11-2 to TRBJ2-7; TRBD1 matches 7 bases. The germline gives CDR1 SGHAT, CDR2 FQNNGV. V lost 0 bases to trimming and J lost 4 bases; unmatched junction nucleotides: 3. This CDR3 is 14 amino acids long. CDR3: CASSLDPGGYEQYF. In nucleotides, the CDR3 is TGTGCCAGCAGCTTAGATCCAGGGGGATACGAGCAGTACTTC.

In its sample, this clonotype was seen a few times. This chain links TRBV3-1 with TRBJ2-2; D remains unclear. The germline CDR1 and CDR2 sequences are LGHDT and YNNKEL (reference sequence). V lost 0 bases, J lost 0 bases, and 5 bases lay in between. This CDR3 has 15 amino acids. CDR3 nucleotides: TGTGCCAGCAGCCAAGACGTAACGAACACCGGGGAGCTGTTTTTT. Protein: CASSQDVTNTGELFF.

Ten or more counts support this clonotype. The CDR3 sequence is CASSYSPVDTQYF. CDR3 in DNA: TGTGCCAGCAGTTACTCCCCGGTGGATACGCAGTATTTT. This sequence joins TRBV6-6 and TRBJ2-3; the D is unclear. V was pared by 0 bases and J by 6 bases, with 7 bases between. The CDR3 totals 13 residues. Looked up from germline, CDR1 is MNHNY and CDR2 is SVGAGI (reference sequence).

The rearrangement joins TRBV3-1 to TRBJ2-1; D uncertain. CDR1 is LGHDT and CDR2 is YNNKEL in the germline V gene (reference sequence). The V and J ends lost 4 bases and 3 bases respectively, with 10 bases between them. The CDR3 consists of 14 residues. For the CDR3, the DNA is TGTGCCAGCAGCCTCGGGCCCAACTACAATGAGCAGTTCTTC. This codes for CASSLGPNYNEQFF.

V gene TRBV4-1 combines with J gene TRBJ1-4, with TRBD1 matching over 7 bases. Germline trimming cut 4 bases from V and 5 bases from J; bases unmatched to any gene: 7. CDR3 length: 15 residues. Looked up from germline, CDR1 is MGHRA and CDR2 is YSYEKL. This chain's CDR3 is CASSPRGTENEKLFF. In DNA, the CDR3 is TGCGCCAGCAGCCCCCGCGGGACAGAGAATGAAAAACTGTTTTTT.